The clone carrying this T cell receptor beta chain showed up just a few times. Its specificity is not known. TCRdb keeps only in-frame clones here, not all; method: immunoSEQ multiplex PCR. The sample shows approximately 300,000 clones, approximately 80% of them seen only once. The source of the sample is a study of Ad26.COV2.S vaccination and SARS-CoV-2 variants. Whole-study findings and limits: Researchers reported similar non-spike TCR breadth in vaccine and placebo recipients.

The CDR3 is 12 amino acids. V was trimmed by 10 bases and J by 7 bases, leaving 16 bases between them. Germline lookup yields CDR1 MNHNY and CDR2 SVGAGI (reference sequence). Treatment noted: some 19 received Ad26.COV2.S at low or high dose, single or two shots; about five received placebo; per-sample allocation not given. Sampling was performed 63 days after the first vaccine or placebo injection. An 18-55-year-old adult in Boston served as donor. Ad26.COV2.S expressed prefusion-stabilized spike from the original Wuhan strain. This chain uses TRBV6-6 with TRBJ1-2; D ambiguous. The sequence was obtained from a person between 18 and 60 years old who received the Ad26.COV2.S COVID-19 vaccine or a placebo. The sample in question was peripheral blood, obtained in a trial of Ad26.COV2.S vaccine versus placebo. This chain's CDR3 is CAITNEEGGYTF. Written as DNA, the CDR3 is TGTGCCATCACAAACGAGGAAGGTGGCTACACCTTC.